This entry lists 8 T cell receptor beta chains sequenced from one sample in a study of cytomegalovirus exposure and HLA in healthy donors. This PCR relied on a set of 60 Vbeta primers and 13 Jbeta primers. The repertoire was sequenced with immunoSEQ multiplex PCR; TCRdb's copy has only in-frame clones and lacks some. Of over 150,000 clones listed, about 69% are singletons. The sequenced material came from PBMCs. The receptors originated from a man between 25 and 39 years old in good health and CMV-seropositive.

The chain uses TRBV7-2 and TRBJ2-5, with unresolved D. CDR1 and CDR2 (germline): SGHTA, FQGNSA. This CDR3 has 13 amino acids. V dropped 7 bases and J dropped 2 bases, with 11 bases sitting between them. The CDR3: CASTNYVQETQYF. The CDR3 DNA follows: TGTGCCAGCACCAACTACGTACAAGAGACCCAGTACTTC.

The chain couples TRBV2 to TRBJ2-5; a possible D gene is TRBD2 (5 bases). Trimming pared 9 bases from V and 3 bases from J, leaving 11 bases between. Germline loops: CDR1 SNHLY, CDR2 FYNNEI. The CDR3 has 12 residues. This CDR3 is CASRDLKETQYF. CDR3 DNA sequence: TGTGCCAGTCGGGATTTAAAAGAGACCCAGTACTTC.

This clone was observed a handful of times. The chain uses TRBV27 and TRBJ2-5, with D perhaps TRBD1 (5 bases). The CDR3 covers 13 residues. Trimming cost V 2 bases and J 5 bases, with 9 bases left between them. Germline V lookup: CDR1 MNHEY, CDR2 SMNVEV (reference sequence). The CDR3 sequence is CASSLRGWETQYF. CDR3 in DNA: TGTGCCAGCAGTTTAAGGGGATGGGAGACCCAGTACTTC.

The CDR3 nucleotides are TGTGCCATGGGGGGGGAGAGATTTAGCGGGAGCACCCACGAGCAGTACTTC. Its translation: CAMGGERFSGSTHEQYF. V gene TRBV10-3 combines with J gene TRBJ2-7, with 9 nucleotides matching TRBD2. With 9 bases clipped from V and 5 bases from J, the junction kept 20 bases outside the gene matches. This CDR3 contains 17 residues. Germline CDR1 reads ENHRY; CDR2 reads SYGVKD.

This clone was counted between two and nine times. V usage is TRBV7-8 and J usage is TRBJ2-3; 7 bases align to TRBD1. This CDR3 contains 15 residues. J gave up 0 bases and V 4 bases, and 4 bases lay outside the gene matches. Germline-derived CDR1 and CDR2 are SGHVS and FQNEAQ. DNA of the CDR3: TGTGCCAGCAGCTCTAGACAGGGTAGCACAGATACGCAGTATTTT. This gives the protein CASSSRQGSTDTQYF.

CDR3 coding DNA: TGTGCCAGCAGCCCGGGACTAGCGGGAGAAGATGAGCAGTTCTTC. Encoded protein: CASSPGLAGEDEQFF. The chain uses TRBV5-4 and TRBJ2-1; TRBD2 aligns across 14 bases. With V trimmed by 4 bases and J by 8 bases, 5 bases remained unmatched. Germline V gene data show CDR1 as SGHNT and CDR2 as YYREEE (reference sequence). CDR3 size: 15 residues.

This clone was detected a few times. The chain employs TRBV7-9 and TRBJ1-5; the D gene is possibly TRBD1 (5 bases). Germline-derived CDR1 and CDR2 are SEHNR and FQNEAQ (reference sequence). CDR3 size: 13 residues. V was cut by 5 bases and J by 3 bases, with 8 bases left in between. CDR3 sequence: CASSPGHNQPQHF. The CDR3 DNA reads as TGTGCCAGCAGCCCCGGACACAATCAGCCCCAGCATTTT.

The V and J genes are TRBV11-2 and TRBJ2-7; 10 positions agree with TRBD2. Trimming at V came to 7 bases and at J to 3 bases, leaving 12 bases not matched to a gene. Germline lookup yields CDR1 SGHAT and CDR2 FQNNGV. The CDR3 has 16 amino acids. Here the CDR3 reads CASTLRASGGLYEQYF. CDR3 nucleotides: TGTGCCAGCACCCTTAGAGCTAGCGGGGGCCTCTACGAGCAGTACTTC.